The 10 T cell receptor beta chains reported below all come from one sample, sequenced in a study of blood T cell repertoires in COVID-19. The method was immunoSEQ multiplex PCR; TCRdb's version includes in-frame clones alone and lacks a portion of them. The sample holds a few hundred thousand clones, about 90% seen once. Sequenced sample: PBMCs or T cells enriched from blood (not recorded which). The receptors here all came from a woman aged 25 to 39 who had recovered from COVID-19.

The genes are TRBV11-2 and TRBJ1-6, with a weak D call TRBD1 (5 bases). Germline CDR1 reads SGHAT; CDR2 reads FQNNGV. This CDR3 comprises 15 residues. Trimming shortened V by 3 bases and J by 11 bases, and 17 bases separated the two germline ends. CDR3 residues: CASSFSTVSPTPLHF. The CDR3, as DNA: TGTGCCAGCAGCTTTTCGACAGTGTCACCGACACCCCTCCACTTT.

The rearrangement uses TRBV9 and TRBJ2-3, with D perhaps matching TRBD2 (5 bases). Trimming removed 0 bases at V and 2 bases at J, with 10 bases between. Germline-derived CDR1 and CDR2 are SGDLS and YYNGEE. The CDR3 consists of 15 residues. CDR3 amino acids: CASSVEEGNTDTQYF. The CDR3 nucleotides read TGTGCCAGCAGCGTAGAAGAGGGAAACACAGATACGCAGTATTTT.

V and J are TRBV27 and TRBJ2-3; D is possibly TRBD2 (6 bases). Trimming pared 2 bases from V and 3 bases from J, leaving 9 bases between. CDR3 length equals 14 residues. Germline V gene data show CDR1 as MNHEY and CDR2 as SMNVEV (reference sequence). CDR3 in DNA: TGTGCCAGCAGTTTAGGGCGGGAAACAGATACGCAGTATTTT. Translating gives CASSLGRETDTQYF.

The chain links TRBV13 to TRBJ1-2; a weak D match, TRBD1 (6 bases). The CDR3 is made up of 14 amino acids. CDR1 and CDR2 (germline): PRHDT, FYEKMQ (reference sequence). Between the trimmed V and J ends, which lost 6 bases and 4 bases, there was a span of 15 bases. The chain's CDR3 is CASSTGSGAYGYTF. CDR3 nucleotides: TGTGCCAGCAGTACAGGGTCCGGCGCCTATGGCTACACCTTC.

This chain uses TRBV2 with TRBJ1-6, with D possibly being TRBD1 (5 bases). V was pared by 6 bases and J by 0 bases, with 12 bases between. Germline CDR1 SNHLY, CDR2 FYNNEI. CDR3 size: 16 residues. The DNA of the CDR3 is TGTGCCAGCAGGGCGGGGGTCAGCTCCTATAATTCACCCCTCCACTTT. This codes for CASRAGVSSYNSPLHF.

This rearrangement joins TRBV27 to TRBJ1-2; 9 bases map to TRBD1. The CDR3 contains 12 residues. Germline V gene sequence: CDR1 MNHEY, CDR2 SMNVEV (reference sequence). Germline trimming cut 3 bases from V and 8 bases from J; bases unmatched to any gene: 1. The CDR3 nucleotides are TGTGCCAGCAGTTTGACAGGGGGAGGCTACACCTTC. It encodes CASSLTGGGYTF.

The gene calls are TRBV19 and TRBJ1-5, with 7 bases fitting TRBD1. CDR3 length: 14 amino acids. Losses at the gene ends were 5 bases for V and 2 bases for J; bases not matched to a gene: 3. CDR1 and CDR2 (germline): LNHDA, SQIVND (reference sequence). The CDR3 here is CASSPGQGNQPQHF. Here the CDR3 DNA reads TGTGCCAGTAGTCCTGGACAGGGCAATCAGCCCCAGCATTTT.

This clone occurred a few times. The chain employs TRBV4-1 and TRBJ1-5; no firm D call. V lost 0 bases to trimming and J lost 6 bases, with 6 bases between them. CDR1 is MGHRA and CDR2 is YSYEKL in the germline V gene. This CDR3 is built from 13 residues. The CDR3 sequence: CASSQDHSQPQHF. The CDR3 bases are TGCGCCAGCAGCCAAGATCACAGTCAGCCCCAGCATTTT.

This chain uses TRBV4-1 with TRBJ2-5; tentatively, D is TRBD2 (5 bases). V was trimmed by 2 bases and J by 0 bases, leaving 13 bases between them. CDR1 MGHRA and CDR2 YSYEKL come from the germline V gene. The length of the CDR3 is 16 residues. CDR3 in DNA: TGCGCCAGCAGCCAACAAAATAAGCGGAACCAAGAGACCCAGTACTTC. It codes for CASSQQNKRNQETQYF.

V and J are TRBV10-3 and TRBJ2-6, with D maybe TRBD1 (5 bases). The CDR3 totals 17 residues. The ends were cut back, 1 base at V and 1 base at J, with 11 bases in the middle. From germline, CDR1 is ENHRY and CDR2 SYGVKD. CDR3 DNA: TGTGCCATCAGTGAGTTTCTTTCAGGGTCTGGGGCCAACGTCCTGACTTTC. Translated, it gives CAISEFLSGSGANVLTF.